What follows are 30 T cell receptor beta chains derived from one specimen sequenced in a study of cytomegalovirus exposure and HLA in healthy donors. Profiled with immunoSEQ multiplex PCR; TCRdb holds only in-frame clones, not every one. The data show about 110,000 clones, more than 70% seen once. The sample consisted of PBMCs. The origin of the receptors is a woman younger than 30 in good health and CMV-seronegative.

V and J are TRBV6-6 and TRBJ1-2, with 9 bases aligning to TRBD1. The length of the CDR3 is 14 residues. The germline gives CDR1 MNHNY, CDR2 SVGAGI (reference sequence). V shed 5 bases, J shed 4 bases, and the junction held 5 bases outside the gene matches. CDR3 region: CASSGTGYGYGYTF. The DNA for the CDR3 is TGTGCCAGCAGTGGGACAGGGTATGGCTATGGCTACACCTTC.

V is TRBV6-5 and J is TRBJ1-6, with unresolved D. The CDR3 totals 13 residues. Trimming left V 6 bases short and J 8 bases short, with 11 bases between. The germline CDR1 and CDR2 sequences are MNHEY and SVGAGI. The CDR3: CASRREEDSPLHF. The CDR3 bases are TGTGCCAGCAGACGAGAAGAAGATTCACCCCTCCACTTT.

The chain employs TRBV27 and TRBJ2-7; perhaps TRBD2 as D (6 bases). Per the germline V gene, CDR1 is MNHEY and CDR2 is SMNVEV (reference sequence). This CDR3 has 17 amino acids. Trimming took 3 bases from V and 5 from J, leaving 23 bases between them. Here the CDR3 reads CASSLAGWTVGPNEQYF. The CDR3 nucleotides read TGTGCCAGCAGTTTGGCGGGATGGACGGTAGGTCCCAACGAGCAGTACTTC.

The chain uses TRBV11-1 and TRBJ2-7; the D gene is possibly TRBD1 (6 bases). Trimming cost V 5 bases and J 6 bases, with 20 bases left between them. The CDR3 sequence is 15 residues long. Germline assignment: CDR1 SGHAT and CDR2 FQDESV (reference sequence). CDR3 sequence reads: CASSPPGTLAPEQYF. For the CDR3, the DNA is TGTGCCAGCAGCCCACCAGGGACACTGGCCCCCGAGCAGTACTTC.

This chain links TRBV9 with TRBJ1-1, with a tentative D call TRBD1 (5 bases). Germline V gives CDR1 SGDLS, CDR2 YYNGEE. Between the trimmed V and J ends, which lost 0 bases and 0 bases, there was a span of 15 bases. The CDR3 consists of 17 residues. The CDR3 reads CASSVEDKGFLNTEAFF. The CDR3 region has the DNA TGTGCCAGCAGCGTAGAGGACAAGGGATTTTTGAACACTGAAGCTTTCTTT.

The V gene is TRBV9, the J gene TRBJ2-1; perhaps TRBD2 as D (5 bases). V lost 3 bases, J lost 6 bases, and 10 bases lay in between. This CDR3 is 13 amino acids long. Germline V gives CDR1 SGDLS, CDR2 YYNGEE. CDR3 residues: CASSAGMFNEQFF. CDR3 nucleotides: TGTGCCAGCAGCGCCGGGATGTTCAATGAGCAGTTCTTC.

This clone appeared a single time. This chain joins TRBV28 and TRBJ2-3; 9 positions match TRBD1. Germline V gives CDR1 MDHEN, CDR2 SYDVKM. The CDR3 runs 15 residues. Trimming at V came to 5 bases and at J to 6 bases, leaving 9 bases not matched to a gene. CDR3 amino acids: CASSRGTGREDTQYF. The CDR3, as DNA: TGTGCCAGCAGTCGAGGGACAGGGAGAGAGGATACGCAGTATTTT.

The chain links TRBV6-1 to TRBJ2-7, with 7 bases fitting TRBD2. The CDR3 has 15 residues. J was trimmed by 6 bases and V by 7 bases; bases with no gene match: 15. Germline values: CDR1 MNHNS, CDR2 SASEGT. The CDR3 bases are TGTGCCAGCAAAAGTTTTAGGGGAGGGGAAGGCGAGCAGTACTTC. Its translation: CASKSFRGGEGEQYF.

The V call is TRBV7-3, the J call TRBJ2-5, with D tentatively TRBD2 (6 bases). Trimming removed 1 base at V and 5 bases at J, with 8 bases between. The CDR3 consists of 13 residues. The germline V gene encodes CDR1 SGHTA and CDR2 FQGTGA. CDR3 sequence reads: CASSLSGGETQYF. In DNA, the CDR3 is TGTGCCAGCAGCTTAAGTGGGGGGGAGACCCAGTACTTC.

V is TRBV18 and J is TRBJ2-1, with D possibly being TRBD1 (6 bases). Trimming shortened V by 3 bases and J by 10 bases, and 16 bases separated the two germline ends. Germline values: CDR1 KGHSH, CDR2 LQKENI. There are 14 residues in the CDR3. CDR3 loop: CASSPYRVVREQFF. In DNA, the CDR3 is TGTGCCAGCTCACCCTACAGGGTAGTGAGAGAGCAGTTCTTC.

V and J are TRBV4-3 and TRBJ1-1; the D gene is possibly TRBD1 (5 bases). The CDR3 is 16 residues long. Trimming removed 0 bases from V and 0 bases from J, with 11 bases in between. CDR1 and CDR2 (germline): LGHNA, YSLEER. The CDR3 region has the DNA TGCGCCAGCAGCCAAGAGCAGGGATACATGAACACTGAAGCTTTCTTT. Amino acids: CASSQEQGYMNTEAFF.

This sequence joins TRBV6-4 and TRBJ2-3; 12 bases line up with TRBD2. Per germline, CDR1 MRHNA and CDR2 SNTAGT. V gave up 4 bases and J gave up 6 bases; unmatched junction bases: 5. The CDR3 runs to 15 residues. CDR3 amino acids: CASSVTSGSSDTQYF. The DNA for the CDR3 is TGTGCCAGCAGTGTGACTAGCGGGAGCAGTGATACGCAGTATTTT.

This rearrangement joins TRBV19 to TRBJ2-7, with 7 bases aligning to TRBD1. CDR1 is LNHDA, CDR2 SQIVND, per germline (reference sequence). Trimming took 5 bases from V and 2 from J; bases not matched to a gene: 3. This CDR3 has 13 amino acids. The CDR3 spells CASSPGQTYEQYF. The CDR3 region has the DNA TGTGCCAGTAGTCCGGGACAGACCTACGAGCAGTACTTC.

V is TRBV29-1 and J is TRBJ1-4; D uncertain. The CDR3 has 14 amino acids. The germline CDR1 and CDR2 sequences are SQVTM and ANQGSEA. Trimming shortened V by 3 bases and J by 2 bases, and 10 bases separated the two germline ends. In DNA form, the CDR3 reads TGCAGCGTTGAGGCAGGCCTGACTAATGAAAAACTGTTTTTT. Residues: CSVEAGLTNEKLFF.

The CDR3 DNA sequence: TGCGCCAGCAGTCCTAGACTAGCGGGAGGGCTTGAGACCCAGTACTTC. Its protein is CASSPRLAGGLETQYF. V is TRBV5-1 and J is TRBJ2-5; 14 positions match TRBD2. The CDR3 has 16 amino acids. Germline V lookup: CDR1 SGHRS, CDR2 YFSETQ. V trimming: 5 bases; J trimming: 5 bases; junction bases outside the gene matches: 8.

The CDR3 sequence: CAISDGTGAYEQYF. Written as DNA, the CDR3 is TGTGCCATCAGCGACGGGACAGGAGCCTACGAGCAGTACTTC. The gene calls are TRBV10-3 and TRBJ2-7, with 8 bases identical to TRBD1. V lost 6 bases and J lost 2; bases outside the gene matches: 6. This CDR3 region has 14 residues. In germline, CDR1 is ENHRY, CDR2 SYGVKD.

The rearrangement uses TRBV4-1 and TRBJ2-5; maybe TRBD2 (5 bases). Germline CDR1 and CDR2: MGHRA and YSYEKL. CDR3 length equals 14 residues. V was cut by 1 base and J by 3 bases, with 9 bases left in between. The CDR3 spells CASSQVDGEETQYF. The CDR3 DNA follows: TGCGCCAGCAGCCAAGTAGACGGGGAAGAGACCCAGTACTTC.

This clone came up once. The chain has TRBV27 and TRBJ2-3; 7 bases map to TRBD1. Germline CDR1 reads MNHEY; CDR2 reads SMNVEV (reference sequence). J gave up 4 bases and V 5 bases, and 12 bases lay outside the gene matches. There are 16 residues in the CDR3. CDR3 amino acids: CASSKTGANPADTQYF. In DNA form, the CDR3 reads TGTGCCAGCAGTAAAACAGGGGCCAACCCAGCAGATACGCAGTATTTT.

The V and J genes are TRBV5-4 and TRBJ2-7; 7 bases map to TRBD1. Germline lookup yields CDR1 SGHNT and CDR2 YYREEE (reference sequence). The CDR3 has 15 amino acids. The trim removed 3 bases at V and 7 bases at J, leaving 13 bases unmatched. The CDR3: CASSYLTGPLSEQYF. CDR3 coding DNA: TGTGCCAGCAGCTATCTGACAGGGCCACTTTCTGAGCAGTACTTC.

The V gene is TRBV4-1, the J gene TRBJ2-2; 7 nucleotides match TRBD1. The CDR3 extends over 15 amino acids. Trimming at V came to 3 bases and at J to 6 bases, leaving 7 bases not matched to a gene. Germline CDR1 and CDR2: MGHRA and YSYEKL. The CDR3 nucleotides read TGCGCCAGCAGCCATACGGACAGGCGGGCCGGGGAGCTGTTTTTT. As protein: CASSHTDRRAGELFF.

The chain employs TRBV6-1 and TRBJ2-1; D possibly corresponds to TRBD2 (5 bases). V was shortened by 3 bases and J by 2 bases, with 11 bases between the two germline ends. Germline CDR1 MNHNS, CDR2 SASEGT. The length of the CDR3 is 15 residues. Written as DNA, the CDR3 is TGTGCCAGCAGTGATTACGCGGGTGCCTACAATGAGCAGTTCTTC. Translation gives CASSDYAGAYNEQFF.

The chain links TRBV29-1 to TRBJ2-3, with D possibly matching TRBD2 (6 bases). Trimming removed 5 bases from V and 2 bases from J, with 11 bases in between. Germline V lookup: CDR1 SQVTM, CDR2 ANQGSEA. The CDR3 contains 13 residues. The DNA for the CDR3 is TGCAGCGTTACACTAGCTAACACAGATACGCAGTATTTT. This sequence encodes CSVTLANTDTQYF.

V is TRBV10-2 and J is TRBJ2-1; TRBD2 agrees at 14 bases. With V trimmed by 6 bases and J by 0 bases, 4 bases remained unmatched. Germline V gene data show CDR1 as WSHSY and CDR2 as SAAADI. The CDR3 spans 17 residues. CDR3 amino acids: CASRPGTSGSSYNEQFF. CDR3 bases: TGCGCCAGCAGACCCGGGACTAGCGGGAGCTCCTACAATGAGCAGTTCTTC.

J is TRBJ1-1 and V is TRBV5-1; D is undetermined. The CDR3 has 13 residues. V shed 1 base and J shed 8 bases, with 12 bases lying between them. The V gene's germline CDR1 is SGHRS and CDR2 YFSETQ. The CDR3 reads CASSLTQSPEAFF. CDR3 nucleotide sequence: TGCGCCAGCAGCTTGACCCAAAGCCCCGAAGCTTTCTTT. Together with reference TRBV5-1 and TRBJ1-1, the CDR3 gives the full variable domain: KAGVTQTPRYLIKTRGQQVTLSCSPISGHRSVSWYQQTPGQGLQFLFEYFSETQRNKGNFPGRFSGRQFSNSRSEMNVSTLELGDSALYLCASSLTQSPEAFFGQGTRLTVV.

This chain connects TRBV5-1 to TRBJ2-3, with TRBD2 matching 9 bases. The length of the CDR3 is 15 residues. Germline V gives CDR1 SGHRS, CDR2 YFSETQ. The ends lost 1 base at V and 5 bases at J; junction bases unmatched: 5. DNA for the CDR3: TGCGCCAGCAGCTTGTTTAGCGGGAGACGAGATACGCAGTATTTT. Translated: CASSLFSGRRDTQYF. Drawing the rest from reference TRBV5-1 and TRBJ2-3, the complete variable domain is KAGVTQTPRYLIKTRGQQVTLSCSPISGHRSVSWYQQTPGQGLQFLFEYFSETQRNKGNFPGRFSGRQFSNSRSEMNVSTLELGDSALYLCASSLFSGRRDTQYFGPGTRLTVL.

This rearrangement joins TRBV30 to TRBJ2-7, with D possibly being TRBD1 (6 bases). Trimming cost V 2 bases and J 0 bases, with 8 bases left between them. This CDR3 region has 13 residues. The germline gives CDR1 GTSNPN, CDR2 SVGIG (reference sequence). The CDR3: CAWSTGSSYEQYF. The CDR3 DNA sequence: TGTGCCTGGAGTACAGGGAGCTCCTACGAGCAGTACTTC.

V gene TRBV5-4 combines with J gene TRBJ1-2; 8 positions agree with TRBD1. This CDR3 contains 15 residues. Germline V gives CDR1 SGHNT, CDR2 YYREEE (reference sequence). The V segment lost 3 bases and the J segment 8 bases; nucleotides outside the gene matches: 12. For the CDR3, the DNA is TGTGCCAGCAGCTCGAGGGACAGGTCGGGTATAGGCTACACCTTC. Protein: CASSSRDRSGIGYTF.

This chain uses TRBV28 with TRBJ1-1; 10 nucleotides agree with TRBD1. With V trimmed by 2 bases and J by 5 bases, 8 bases remained unmatched. Germline lookup yields CDR1 MDHEN and CDR2 SYDVKM. There are 16 residues in the CDR3. This CDR3 reads CASSLRTGGWRTEAFF. CDR3 nucleotides: TGTGCCAGCAGTTTACGGACAGGGGGTTGGCGGACTGAAGCTTTCTTT.

As DNA, the CDR3 is TGTGCCAGCAGTCAACCGGGAGGGTGGTTGAACACTGAAGCTTTCTTT. This sequence encodes CASSQPGGWLNTEAFF. The rearrangement joins TRBV6-6 to TRBJ1-1; D unclear. This CDR3 has 16 residues. The V gene's germline CDR1 is MNHNY and CDR2 SVGAGI (reference sequence). V shed 5 bases and J shed 0 bases, with 16 bases lying between them.

This clone has just a few counts. The V gene is TRBV7-3, the J gene TRBJ2-1; TRBD2 aligns across 14 bases. Trimming cost V 5 bases and J 12 bases; bases outside gene matches: 21. The CDR3 runs 19 residues. CDR1 and CDR2 from the germline V gene are SGHTA and FQGTGA. CDR3 sequence reads: CASSLLPPTTGLAGVGQFF. In nucleotides, the CDR3 is TGTGCCAGCAGCCTCCTCCCCCCGACGACGGGACTAGCGGGAGTAGGGCAGTTCTTC.